These 27 T cell receptor beta chains originate from one sample sequenced in a study of control samples from healthy donors and cancer patients (dated by TCRdb to the early 2020s). Library construction relied on the immunoSEQ multiplex PCR assay. In its TCRdb copy, this immuneACCESS table keeps in-frame sequences only and misses some clones. Where compared with another copy, unresolved V genes explain less than half of these, and the others have no known cause. In this sample the table shows approximately 94,000 clones, roughly 83% of which occur a single time. The top ten clones comprise about 38% of the sample. Sequencing was carried out using PBMCs. The receptors were gathered from a man between 65 and 85 years old with lung cancer.

The V call is TRBV29-1, the J call TRBJ1-1; D unclear. The CDR3 runs to 14 residues. V dropped 6 bases and J dropped 5 bases, with 19 bases sitting between them. Germline CDR1 and CDR2: SQVTM and ANQGSEA. The CDR3 coding sequence is TGCAGCGTCACCCAGCGGGGTTTGGGTACTGAAGCTTTCTTT. Translating it yields CSVTQRGLGTEAFF.

The V gene is TRBV14, the J gene TRBJ1-1; D gene uncertain. The CDR3 consists of 13 residues. Germline V gives CDR1 SGHDN, CDR2 FVKESK. V dropped 1 base and J dropped 6 bases, with 9 bases sitting between them. The CDR3 coding sequence is TGTGCCAGCAGCCAAGCGGTCTGGGCTGAAGCTTTCTTT. It is translated as CASSQAVWAEAFF.

The chain joins TRBV15 to TRBJ2-2; D is unclear. CDR1 is LNHNV, CDR2 YYDKDF, per germline (reference sequence). This CDR3 has 14 residues. Deletions cut 1 base from V and 2 bases from J, with 5 bases between. CDR3 protein: CATSRGGNTGELFF. The CDR3 DNA sequence: TGTGCCACCAGCAGAGGGGGTAACACCGGGGAGCTGTTTTTT.

This clone was seen a handful of times. CDR3: CASLGQGKTQYF. In nucleotides, the CDR3 is TGTGCCAGTCTTGGACAGGGAAAGACCCAGTACTTC. The V and J genes are TRBV19 and TRBJ2-5; the match to TRBD1 covers 8 bases. The junction had 5 bases not matched to a gene; V was cut back by 8 bases and J by 6 bases. Looked up from germline, CDR1 is LNHDA and CDR2 is SQIVND (reference sequence). The CDR3 sequence is 12 residues long.

The chain combines TRBV24-1 with TRBJ1-5; 9 positions agree with TRBD1. Germline-derived CDR1 and CDR2 are KGHDR and SFDVKD. The CDR3 sequence is 17 residues long. Trimming at V came to 1 base and at J to 9 bases, leaving 12 bases not matched to a gene. The CDR3 region is CATSDFFRQGVSGPQHF. The CDR3 coding sequence is TGTGCCACCAGTGATTTTTTCCGACAGGGGGTCTCGGGGCCCCAGCATTTT.

The chain carries TRBV5-1 and TRBJ2-7; D uncertain. This CDR3 spans 14 amino acids. Germline CDR1 and CDR2: SGHRS and YFSETQ. V was shortened by 0 bases and J by 4 bases, with 11 bases between the two germline ends. In DNA, the CDR3 is TGCGCCAGCAGCTTGGCGCCTCTCATTTACGAGCAGTACTTC. Translation: CASSLAPLIYEQYF.

V and J are TRBV19 and TRBJ2-2; D gene ambiguous. The CDR3 length is 15 residues. Trimming took 2 bases from V and 1 from J, leaving 8 bases between them. Germline V lookup: CDR1 LNHDA, CDR2 SQIVND (reference sequence). The CDR3 protein is CASSINRVNTGELFF. The CDR3 nucleotides read TGTGCCAGTAGTATAAACAGAGTGAACACCGGGGAGCTGTTTTTT.

The chain couples TRBV25-1 to TRBJ1-1; the D is unclear. CDR1 MGHDK and CDR2 SYGVNS come from the germline V gene. The V end lost 6 bases, the J end lost 1 base, and 15 bases lay between the germline ends. CDR3 length: 15 residues. The CDR3 protein is CASSFGSGQNTEAFF. CDR3 DNA: TGTGCCAGCAGCTTTGGGTCAGGCCAGAACACTGAAGCTTTCTTT.

The chain couples TRBV25-1 to TRBJ2-7; TRBD2 might be the D (7 bases). The CDR3 has 15 amino acids. V was shortened by 8 bases and J by 3 bases, with 20 bases between the two germline ends. CDR1 is MGHDK, CDR2 SYGVNS, per germline. CDR3 protein: CASVGRGGGDYEQYF. For the CDR3, the DNA is TGTGCCAGCGTGGGGAGAGGGGGAGGGGACTACGAGCAGTACTTC.

The V and J genes are TRBV15 and TRBJ1-1, with TRBD1 matching 7 bases. Germline assignment: CDR1 LNHNV and CDR2 YYDKDF (reference sequence). CDR3 length equals 13 residues. J lost 10 bases, V lost 1 base, and 6 bases had no gene match. CDR3 amino acids: CATSRGGTARAFF. As DNA, the CDR3 is TGTGCCACCAGCAGAGGGGGGACAGCGCGAGCTTTCTTT. Together with reference TRBV15 and TRBJ1-1, the CDR3 gives the full variable domain: DAMVIQNPRYQVTQFGKPVTLSCSQTLNHNVMYWYQQKSSQAPKLLFHYYDKDFNNEADTPDNFQSRRPNTSFCFLDIRSPGLGDTAMYLCATSRGGTARAFFGQGTRLTVV.

V usage is TRBV5-1 and J usage is TRBJ2-1; D perhaps matches TRBD2 (7 bases). The germline V gene encodes CDR1 SGHRS and CDR2 YFSETQ. The CDR3 has 16 amino acids. V lost 4 bases to trimming and J lost 9 bases, with 23 bases between them. The CDR3 region is CASSARRDLRGGEQFF. The DNA of the CDR3 is TGCGCCAGCAGCGCCCGCCGGGACCTTAGGGGGGGTGAGCAGTTCTTC.

This clone was seen only once. This chain uses TRBV5-1 with TRBJ2-3; 11 bases are shared with TRBD2. Germline loops: CDR1 SGHRS, CDR2 YFSETQ. The CDR3 has 16 amino acids. Losses at the gene ends were 4 bases for V and 2 bases for J; bases not matched to a gene: 6. The CDR3 DNA is TGCGCCAGCAGCGCCGGGACTAGCGGATACACAGATACGCAGTATTTT. As protein: CASSAGTSGYTDTQYF. Together with reference TRBV5-1 and TRBJ2-3, the CDR3 gives the full variable domain: KAGVTQTPRYLIKTRGQQVTLSCSPISGHRSVSWYQQTPGQGLQFLFEYFSETQRNKGNFPGRFSGRQFSNSRSEMNVSTLELGDSALYLCASSAGTSGYTDTQYFGPGTRLTVL.

The chain is built from TRBV30 and TRBJ2-7; D not certain. CDR1 and CDR2 from the germline V gene are GTSNPN and SVGIG (reference sequence). V lost 4 bases, J lost 2 bases, and 9 bases lay in between. This CDR3 has 12 amino acids. CDR3 coding DNA: TGTGCCTGGAAGGCTGGACCCTACGAGCAGTACTTC. It encodes CAWKAGPYEQYF. The full variable domain, in which reference TRBV30 and TRBJ2-7 provide the parts outside the CDR3, is SQTIHQWPATLVQPVGSPLSLECTVEGTSNPNLYWYRQAAGRGLQLLFYSVGIGQISSEVPQNLSASRPQDRQFILSSKKLLLSDSGFYLCAWKAGPYEQYFGPGTRLTVT.

The chain links TRBV23-1 to TRBJ2-2; 7 nucleotides align to TRBD1. TRBV23-1 is sorted into the ORF group, with uncertain function. The CDR3 has 19 residues. The V and J ends lost 0 bases and 6 bases, in that order; junction bases with no gene match: 16. CDR3 DNA: TGCGCCAGCAGTCAATCGTCCGACTCACAGGGGCCGGCAGCCGGGGAGCTGTTTTTT. As protein: CASSQSSDSQGPAAGELFF.

The rearrangement links TRBV6-1 to TRBJ1-1; no clear D. In germline, CDR1 is MNHNS, CDR2 SASEGT. The ends were cut back, 0 bases at V and 8 bases at J, with 13 bases in the middle. The CDR3 is 14 amino acids. CDR3 in amino acids: CASSEASEVREAFF. As DNA, the CDR3 is TGTGCCAGCAGTGAAGCTTCCGAAGTGAGGGAAGCTTTCTTT.

This chain connects TRBV19 to TRBJ1-5, with D possibly being TRBD1 (5 bases). The CDR3 length is 13 residues. Trimming left V 6 bases short and J 2 bases short, with 8 bases between. The germline V gene encodes CDR1 LNHDA and CDR2 SQIVND (reference sequence). DNA for the CDR3: TGTGCCAGTAGCAGGGTGGGCAATCAGCCCCAGCATTTT. As protein: CASSRVGNQPQHF.

The rearrangement uses TRBV7-9 and TRBJ1-4, with D unresolved. This CDR3 is 15 amino acids long. V was cut by 3 bases and J by 8 bases, with 16 bases left in between. From germline, CDR1 is SEHNR and CDR2 FQNEAQ (reference sequence). Here the CDR3 DNA reads TGTGCCAGCAGCTTCCTTCCTGGGGAAGGAGAAAAACTGTTTTTT. This codes for CASSFLPGEGEKLFF.

CDR3 residues: CASSFGGRSNQPQHF. In DNA, the CDR3 is TGTGCCAGCAGTTTCGGGGGGAGAAGCAATCAGCCCCAGCATTTT. The chain employs TRBV28 and TRBJ1-5, with D tentatively TRBD1 (5 bases). The CDR3 has 15 residues. Germline assignment: CDR1 MDHEN and CDR2 SYDVKM. Trimming cost V 3 bases and J 1 base, with 10 bases left between them.

This chain links TRBV6-6 with TRBJ2-7, with D uncertain. The CDR3 is 15 residues long. Per germline, CDR1 MNHNY and CDR2 SVGAGI (reference sequence). The V end was cut by 2 bases, the J end by 0 bases, with 11 bases between. The chain's CDR3 is CASSYAEAGSYEQYF. The CDR3 region has the DNA TGTGCCAGCAGTTACGCCGAGGCTGGCTCCTACGAGCAGTACTTC.

The CDR3 reads CASSIWGADEQFF. The CDR3, as DNA: TGTGCCAGTAGTATCTGGGGGGCGGACGAGCAGTTCTTC. V and J are TRBV19 and TRBJ2-1, with D possibly being TRBD1 or TRBD2 (6 bases each). The CDR3 runs 13 residues. Germline assignment: CDR1 LNHDA and CDR2 SQIVND (reference sequence). Trimming removed 3 bases at V and 10 bases at J, with 13 bases between.

The chain is built from TRBV5-5 and TRBJ2-5; a weak D match, TRBD2 (5 bases). Germline CDR1 SGHKS, CDR2 YYEKEE (reference sequence). The ends were cut back, 2 bases at V and 1 base at J, with 18 bases in the middle. The CDR3 runs to 17 residues. The DNA for the CDR3 is TGTGCCAGCAGCTTCGACCCTGGGAGTTGGATCCAAGAGACCCAGTACTTC. Its translation: CASSFDPGSWIQETQYF.

The chain has TRBV14 and TRBJ2-3, with TRBD2 matching 10 bases. Trimming at V came to 6 bases and at J to 6 bases, leaving 6 bases not matched to a gene. The CDR3 contains 14 residues. Germline CDR1 SGHDN, CDR2 FVKESK. CDR3 sequence: CASSVAGGADTQYF. CDR3 bases: TGTGCCAGCAGTGTAGCGGGGGGAGCTGATACGCAGTATTTT.

The gene calls are TRBV29-1 and TRBJ1-2; perhaps TRBD1 as D (5 bases). The CDR3 is 12 amino acids. The ends were cut back, 4 bases at V and 13 bases at J, with 19 bases in the middle. CDR1 is SQVTM, CDR2 ANQGSEA, per germline. The CDR3: CSVVDSDPASTF. CDR3 nucleotide sequence: TGCAGCGTTGTAGACAGCGACCCGGCGTCCACCTTC.

The chain couples TRBV9 to TRBJ2-1, with D possibly being TRBD1 (6 bases). This CDR3 has 15 residues. Germline V gene sequence: CDR1 SGDLS, CDR2 YYNGEE. V shed 3 bases and J shed 2 bases, with 12 bases lying between them. The CDR3 here is CASSGWTATYNEQFF. CDR3 DNA: TGTGCCAGCAGCGGATGGACAGCTACCTACAATGAGCAGTTCTTC.

The rearrangement joins TRBV7-8 to TRBJ2-1; 7 bases line up with TRBD1. The CDR3 runs 14 residues. Germline-derived CDR1 and CDR2 are SGHVS and FQNEAQ. Trimming cost V 5 bases and J 8 bases; bases outside gene matches: 9. In DNA form, the CDR3 reads TGTGCCAGCAGCCCCCACAGGGGTGGCTATGAGCAGTTCTTC. It specifies CASSPHRGGYEQFF.

This sequence joins TRBV7-8 and TRBJ2-5; 7 bases match TRBD1. Looked up from germline, CDR1 is SGHVS and CDR2 is FQNEAQ. J was trimmed by 1 base and V by 0 bases; bases with no gene match: 2. The CDR3 contains 15 residues. The CDR3 DNA reads as TGTGCCAGCAGCTTAGCAGGGACAGCCCAAGAGACCCAGTACTTC. This encodes CASSLAGTAQETQYF.

The gene calls are TRBV9 and TRBJ1-2; maybe TRBD1 (5 bases). This CDR3 comprises 15 residues. The V and J ends lost 3 bases and 1 base respectively, with 13 bases between them. The V gene's germline CDR1 is SGDLS and CDR2 YYNGEE. The CDR3 coding sequence is TGTGCCAGCAGCGAGGCTTCGGGGCGTAACTATGGCTACACCTTC. Translating gives CASSEASGRNYGYTF.